The 24 T cell receptor beta chains reported below all come from one sample, sequenced in a study of breast tumors, draining lymph nodes, adjacent tissues (dated by TCRdb to 2016 to 2018). The lymph node samples were taken from the axillary draining lymph nodes of breast cancer patients. The library relied on multiplex PCR. The data were produced on an Illumina HiSeq 2000. TCRdb cleaned the public reads at Q25 with fastp, built clones with MiXCR and kept in-frame beta chains. Rows matching on CDR3 protein sequence are summarized as one entry with the most common DNA and genes. The sample has about 130,000 distinct CDR3 sequences on record, 21% of them singletons. Clones ranked in the top ten supply 2% to 2.5% of the sample. The sample was axillary lymph node tissue. The receptors were gathered from a female donor with breast cancer. Some clones in this sample may be carry-over from other donors' samples.

CDR3 protein: CASSPGQGRRDTQYF. As DNA, the CDR3 is TGTGCCAGCAGCCCCGGACAGGGGCGCAGGGATACGCAGTATTTT. This chain links TRBV28 with TRBJ2-3; 9 bases map to TRBD1. This CDR3 has 15 amino acids. The germline V gene has CDR1 MDHEN and CDR2 SYDVKM. Trimming removed 6 bases from V and 6 bases from J; junction bases left unmatched: 10. Complete variable domain (other parts from reference TRBV28 and TRBJ2-3): DVKVTQSSRYLVKRTGEKVFLECVQDMDHENMFWYRQDPGLGLRLIYFSYDVKMKEKGDIPEGYSVSREKKERFSLILESASTNQTSMYLCASSPGQGRRDTQYFGPGTRLTVL.

This clonotype has just a few counts. The chain couples TRBV28 to TRBJ1-5; 8 bases align to TRBD1. Looked up from germline, CDR1 is MDHEN and CDR2 is SYDVKM. The ends lost 6 bases at V and 7 bases at J; junction bases unmatched: 11. This CDR3 comprises 15 residues. CDR3 sequence: CASRSPGGARQPQHF. CDR3 DNA: TGTGCCAGCAGGTCTCCAGGGGGCGCGAGACAGCCCCAGCATTTT.

This clonotype was seen once. The chain links TRBV7-9 to TRBJ2-7; a possible D gene is TRBD2 (7 bases). CDR3 length: 12 residues. Germline CDR1 is SEHNR and CDR2 is FQNEAQ (reference sequence). Deletions cut 5 bases from V and 9 bases from J, with 14 bases between. The DNA of the CDR3 is TGTGCCAGCAGCACTACGGGGGGCGGGCAGTACTTC. Protein sequence: CASSTTGGGQYF.

With respect to this clonotype: This sequence may be a read error, since a much larger clone differs from it by one base. The CDR3 end shows no conserved phenylalanine or tryptophan, and so a read error is likely. V usage is TRBV28 and J usage is TRBJ2-7; D call uncertain. V was cut by 6 bases and J by 2 bases, with 20 bases left in between. Germline V gene data show CDR1 as MDHEN and CDR2 as SYDVKM. The CDR3 extends over 16 amino acids. The CDR3 sequence is CASSSPKRIRPYEQYS. The CDR3 nucleotides are TGTGCCAGCAGCAGCCCGAAGAGAATACGGCCCTACGAGCAGTACTCC.

This clonotype was seen at least ten times. This chain uses TRBV5-1 with TRBJ2-7; TRBD2 matches at 8 bases. The germline V gene has CDR1 SGHRS and CDR2 YFSETQ. The CDR3 length is 14 residues. Trimming at V came to 5 bases and at J to 4 bases, leaving 8 bases not matched to a gene. In nucleotides, the CDR3 is TGCGCCAGCAGGCCAACTAGCGGACCGTACGAGCAGTACTTC. Amino acids: CASRPTSGPYEQYF.

On this clonotype itself: A clone one base away is much larger, so this may be a read error. The chain has TRBV18 and TRBJ2-3; no firm D call. V gave up 3 bases and J gave up 4 bases, with 11 bases separating them. The CDR3 covers 14 residues. Per germline, CDR1 KGHSH and CDR2 LQKENI. In DNA, the CDR3 is TGTGCCAGCTCACCTTTACAGATGGCAGATACGCAGTATTTT. Amino acid sequence: CASSPLQMADTQYF.

As for this clonotype: A read error may explain this, as a much larger clone is one base away. No conserved phenylalanine or tryptophan ends this CDR3, so it is likely a read error. The chain recombines TRBV11-3 with TRBJ2-7, with a weak D call TRBD1 (5 bases). Trimming left V 0 bases short and J 2 bases short, with 14 bases between. The germline gives CDR1 SGHNT, CDR2 YENEEA. CDR3 size: 16 residues. CDR3 region: CASSLDQEDNPYEQYS. The CDR3 DNA is TGTGCCAGCAGCTTAGATCAAGAGGACAACCCCTACGAGCAGTACTCC.

This clonotype was detected ten times or more. The rearrangement joins TRBV6-5 to TRBJ2-1; D may be TRBD2 (5 bases). CDR3 length: 14 amino acids. Germline CDR1 reads MNHEY; CDR2 reads SVGAGI. V dropped 11 bases and J dropped 9 bases, with 23 bases sitting between them. The DNA of the CDR3 is TGTGCCTCAGCGCCGGAGGCTTCAGTAGGTGAGCAGTTCTTC. Translated: CASAPEASVGEQFF.

With respect to this clonotype: Since a much larger clone is just one base distant, this may be a read error. The V call is TRBV20-1, the J call TRBJ2-5; possible D gene TRBD1, 5 bases. The CDR3 totals 14 residues. Trimming left V 7 bases short and J 3 bases short, with 18 bases between. The germline CDR1 and CDR2 sequences are DFQATT and SNEGSKA (reference sequence). The CDR3, as DNA: TGCAGTGTTACCCCTACTGAAGGGGAAGAGACCCAGTACTTC. Protein product: CSVTPTEGEETQYF.

In its sample, this clonotype was seen many times. The V gene is TRBV19, the J gene TRBJ1-6; D ambiguous. V lost 6 bases, J lost 8 bases, and 23 bases lay in between. Per the germline V gene, CDR1 is LNHDA and CDR2 is SQIVND (reference sequence). The CDR3 has 17 amino acids. The CDR3 is CASRRFALATTYSPLHF. The DNA of the CDR3 is TGTGCCAGTAGACGGTTCGCCCTAGCGACTACTTATTCACCCCTCCACTTT.

This clonotype has a count of ten or more. The chain recombines TRBV4-1 with TRBJ1-4; no clear D. Trimming took off 11 bases at V and 7 bases at J, with 17 bases between the two ends. Per germline, CDR1 MGHRA and CDR2 YSYEKL. The CDR3 is made up of 13 amino acids. The CDR3 DNA reads as TGCGCCGCGAAGGAGGGAGACGTTGAAAAACTGTTTTTT. As protein: CAAKEGDVEKLFF.

Ten or more counts support this clonotype. The V call is TRBV6-5, the J call TRBJ2-2; no clear D. The CDR3 length is 13 residues. Trimming removed 6 bases from V and 0 bases from J, with 5 bases in between. The V gene's germline CDR1 is MNHEY and CDR2 SVGAGI. This CDR3 reads CASRRTNTGELFF. As DNA, the CDR3 is TGTGCCAGCAGACGGACGAACACCGGGGAGCTGTTTTTT.

This clonotype has just a few counts. The rearrangement uses TRBV25-1 and TRBJ1-4; 8 bases fit TRBD1. Germline V gives CDR1 MGHDK, CDR2 SYGVNS. The CDR3 consists of 14 residues. Trimming at V came to 3 bases and at J to 4 bases, leaving 1 base not matched to a gene. The CDR3 DNA follows: TGTGCCAGCAGTGAGGGACAGGTTAATGAAAAACTGTTTTTT. This translates into CASSEGQVNEKLFF. The full variable domain, with the rest looked up from reference TRBV25-1 and TRBJ1-4, is EADIYQTPRYLVIGTGKKITLECSQTMGHDKMYWYQQDPGMELHLIHYSYGVNSTEKGDLSSESTVSRIRTEHFPLTLESARPSHTSQYLCASSEGQVNEKLFFGSGTQLSVL.

This clonotype was recorded at least ten times. The chain is built from TRBV27 and TRBJ2-7; 7 nucleotides align to TRBD2. The CDR3 sequence is 15 residues long. J was trimmed by 3 bases and V by 6 bases; bases with no gene match: 11. The germline V gene encodes CDR1 MNHEY and CDR2 SMNVEV (reference sequence). The CDR3 nucleotides are TGTGCCAGCAGACCCGGGAGGATTCTTATCTACGAGCAGTACTTC. Translating it yields CASRPGRILIYEQYF.

In this sample, this clonotype turned up many times. This sequence joins TRBV7-9 and TRBJ1-2, with TRBD1 identical over 12 bases. V shed 4 bases, J shed 8 bases, and the junction held 8 bases outside the gene matches. From germline, CDR1 is SEHNR and CDR2 FQNEAQ (reference sequence). CDR3 size: 15 residues. The CDR3 region is CASSSPGQGAGGYTF. CDR3 in DNA: TGTGCCAGCAGCTCACCGGGACAGGGGGCCGGGGGCTACACCTTC.

This clonotype was seen many times. The CDR3 loop is CASSYPSSTNYGYTF. The CDR3 coding sequence is TGTGCCAGCAGTTACCCCTCTTCTACTAACTATGGCTACACCTTC. The genes are TRBV6-6 and TRBJ1-2; D is unclear. CDR3 size: 15 residues. The germline V and J ends were trimmed by 2 bases and 0 bases, with 10 bases remaining between them. Per the germline V gene, CDR1 is MNHNY and CDR2 is SVGAGI (reference sequence).

This clonotype was observed many times. The chain couples TRBV20-1 to TRBJ2-7; D may be TRBD1 or TRBD2 (5 bases each). The CDR3 length is 13 residues. Germline loops: CDR1 DFQATT, CDR2 SNEGSKA (reference sequence). V lost 3 bases and J lost 3, with 12 bases in between. The DNA for the CDR3 is TGCAGTGCTAGTGGGATTGGGGGCTACGAGCAGTACTTC. It codes for CSASGIGGYEQYF.

V gene TRBV7-6 combines with J gene TRBJ2-5; D perhaps matches TRBD2 (5 bases). This CDR3 contains 13 residues. Germline CDR1 reads SGHVS; CDR2 reads FNYEAQ. Trimming cost V 7 bases and J 5 bases, with 14 bases left between them. In nucleotides, the CDR3 is TGTGCCAGCACCTGGCGCGGGCCCGAGACCCAGTACTTC. Translating gives CASTWRGPETQYF.

At least ten counts were recorded for this clonotype. The genes are TRBV6-5 and TRBJ1-6; no reliable D call. The V gene lost 0 bases and the J gene lost 9 bases, with 15 bases spanning the gap. This CDR3 has 16 residues. Germline loops: CDR1 MNHEY, CDR2 SVGAGI. CDR3 bases: TGTGCCAGCAGTTACTCGATTCTCAACCCAGGTTCACCCCTCCACTTT. Its protein product is CASSYSILNPGSPLHF.

Many counts were recorded for this clonotype. This chain joins TRBV19 and TRBJ2-1; the D is unclear. The CDR3 is 15 amino acids. CDR1 LNHDA and CDR2 SQIVND come from the germline V gene (reference sequence). V lost 1 base and J lost 0, with 7 bases in between. For the CDR3, the DNA is TGTGCCAGTAGTATAGGACCCAGCTCCTACAATGAGCAGTTCTTC. Protein: CASSIGPSSYNEQFF.

This chain links TRBV7-9 with TRBJ1-5, with TRBD1 as a possible D gene (6 bases). CDR1 and CDR2 from the germline V gene are SEHNR and FQNEAQ (reference sequence). This CDR3 region has 17 residues. The ends were cut back, 5 bases at V and 1 base at J, with 18 bases in the middle. The chain's CDR3 is CASSQASGEGSNQPQHF. The CDR3 DNA sequence: TGTGCCAGCAGCCAGGCTTCAGGGGAGGGGAGCAATCAGCCCCAGCATTTT.

This clonotype was detected many times. The chain employs TRBV24-1 and TRBJ1-2; tentative D call: TRBD1 (5 bases). The length of the CDR3 is 14 residues. Germline V gene sequence: CDR1 KGHDR, CDR2 SFDVKD. The germline V and J ends were trimmed by 3 bases and 5 bases, with 12 bases remaining between them. Here the CDR3 reads CATSDATGGYGYTF. CDR3 bases: TGTGCCACCAGTGATGCTACAGGAGGGTATGGCTACACCTTC.

This clonotype was detected ten times or more. The chain links TRBV18 to TRBJ2-7; 7 bases map to TRBD1. Germline V lookup: CDR1 KGHSH, CDR2 LQKENI. V lost 2 bases, J lost 2 bases, and 9 bases stayed unmatched. The CDR3 length is 16 residues. The DNA for the CDR3 is TGTGCCAGCTCACCAGGATCCGGGACAGCAGCCTACGAGCAGTACTTC. Its translation: CASSPGSGTAAYEQYF.

The chain uses TRBV3-1 and TRBJ2-1, with unresolved D. There are 12 residues in the CDR3. CDR1 is LGHDT and CDR2 is YNNKEL in the germline V gene (reference sequence). V lost 7 bases, J lost 7 bases, and 11 bases lay in between. CDR3: CASTSRANEQFF. DNA for the CDR3: TGTGCCAGCACCTCTAGGGCAAATGAGCAGTTCTTC.